Listed below are T cell receptor beta chains from one sample, sequenced in a study of T cells after somatic rescue of genetic block. Profiled with immunoSEQ multiplex PCR; TCRdb holds only in-frame clones, not every one. The sample shows 68,000 or so clones, roughly 90% of them seen only once. Sequencing input: peripheral blood mononuclear cells (PBMCs). These receptors originate from a man in his forties. Both conserved end residues are part of each CDR3. D genes are given only for firm matches. Clone size is stated in some rows and not others, as once, few, many or a class when expanded.

>TRBJ2-1|-|TRBD2|TRBV5-1
CASSQFLAGGPHEQFF
TGCGCCAGCAGCCAATTCTTAGCGGGGGGGCCCCATGAGCAGTTCTTC
>TRBJ2-7|-|-|TRBV19
CASSIVELPLTYEQYF
TGTGCCAGTAGTATAGTAGAACTACCCCTAACCTACGAGCAGTACTTC
>TRBJ1-1|-|-|TRBV28
CASSFYGNTEAFF
TGTGCCAGCAGTTTCTACGGGAACACTGAAGCTTTCTTT
>TRBJ2-1|-|TRBD2|TRBV2
CASSSTSGAYNEQFF
TGTGCCAGCAGTTCGACTAGCGGCGCCTACAATGAGCAGTTCTTC
>TRBJ2-5|-|TRBD1|TRBV5-1
CASSFRGTGGLETQYF
TGCGCCAGCAGCTTCCGCGGGACAGGGGGCCTAGAGACCCAGTACTTC
>TRBJ1-3|-|-|TRBV7-7
CASSTLEGSSTPLGSGNTIYF
TGTGCTAGCAGCACCTTGGAGGGAAGTTCGACACCTTTGGGCTCTGGAAACACCATATATTTT
>TRBJ2-3|-|TRBD1|TRBV9
CASSVRTGGTDTQYF
TGTGCCAGCAGCGTCCGGACAGGGGGCACAGATACGCAGTATTTT
>TRBJ2-2|-|TRBD2|TRBV5-1
CASSPGGGINTGELFF
TGCGCCAGCAGCCCCGGCGGGGGAATAAACACCGGGGAGCTGTTTTTT
>TRBJ1-3|-|-|TRBV7-9
CASSRYQGVSGNTIYF
TGTGCCAGCAGCCGATACCAGGGAGTCTCTGGAAACACCATATATTTT
>TRBJ2-7|once|TRBD1|TRBV10-1
CASSSGQGSFYEQYF
TGCGCCAGCAGCTCCGGACAGGGTTCGTTTTACGAGCAGTACTTC
>TRBJ2-3|-|-|TRBV28
CASSGAGTTDTQYF
TGTGCCAGCAGTGGGGCCGGAACCACAGATACGCAGTATTTT
>TRBJ2-5|-|-|TRBV18
CASSGGFQETQYF
TGTGCCAGCTCAGGAGGGTTCCAGGAGACCCAGTACTTC
>TRBJ1-4|-|TRBD1|TRBV18
CASSPEGQGEKLFF
TGTGCCAGCTCACCTGAGGGACAGGGTGAAAAACTGTTTTTT
>TRBJ1-6|-|TRBD1|TRBV19
CASPTGFDSPLHF
TGTGCCAGTCCGACAGGGTTCGATTCACCCCTCCACTTT
>TRBJ1-5|-|-|TRBV28
CASSVGLQPQHF
TGTGCCAGCAGCGTGGGGCTTCAGCCCCAGCATTTT
>TRBJ1-5|-|-|TRBV2
CASSVEGFLSRVVQPQHF
TGTGCCAGCAGTGTCGAGGGATTTCTTTCCAGGGTAGTTCAGCCCCAGCATTTT
>TRBJ2-7|-|-|TRBV6-5
CASSKGETYEQYF
TGTGCCAGCAGCAAAGGGGAAACCTACGAGCAGTACTTC
>TRBJ1-6|once|-|TRBV6-6
CASSYYAGYNSPLHF
TGTGCCAGCAGTTATTACGCTGGTTATAATTCACCCCTCCACTTT
>TRBJ2-7|-|-|TRBV5-1
CASSPGQPNFDYEQYF
TGCGCCAGCAGCCCTGGACAGCCCAATTTTGACTACGAGCAGTACTTC
>TRBJ1-6|-|-|TRBV6-6
CASSYSGESNSPLHF
TGTGCCAGCAGTTACTCGGGGGAGAGTAATTCACCCCTCCACTTT
>TRBJ2-1|-|-|TRBV7-9
CASSELTGVAYNEQFF
TGTGCCAGCAGCGAATTAACCGGGGTTGCCTACAATGAGCAGTTCTTC
>TRBJ2-7|-|-|TRBV18
CASSPGRFPYEQYF
TGTGCCAGCTCACCAGGCAGGTTTCCGTACGAGCAGTACTTC
>TRBJ2-1|-|-|TRBV2
CASRTAYNEQFF
TGTGCCAGCCGGACAGCCTACAATGAGCAGTTCTTC
>TRBJ2-3|-|-|TRBV28
CASSLHPATDTQYF
TGTGCCAGCAGTTTACATCCGGCCACAGATACGCAGTATTTT
>TRBJ2-3|-|-|TRBV15
CATSRGLSGPDTQYF
TGTGCCACCAGCAGAGGGCTGTCGGGGCCAGATACGCAGTATTTT
>TRBJ2-7|-|-|TRBV6-5
CASRVGNEQYF
TGTGCCAGCAGGGTCGGGAACGAGCAGTACTTC
>TRBJ1-2|-|-|TRBV28
CASSSGVANYGYTF
TGTGCCAGCAGTTCGGGGGTAGCTAACTATGGCTACACCTTC
>TRBJ1-2|once|TRBD1|TRBV30
CAWANLSPGGYGYTF
TGTGCCTGGGCAAACCTATCACCAGGGGGCTATGGCTACACCTTC
>TRBJ1-4|-|TRBD1|TRBV28
CASSAQGDTNEKLFF
TGTGCCAGCAGTGCCCAGGGGGACACTAATGAAAAACTGTTTTTT
>TRBJ2-5|-|TRBD1|TRBV7-9
CASSQGTAQETQYF
TGTGCCAGCAGCCAGGGGACAGCCCAAGAGACCCAGTACTTC
>TRBJ2-3|-|-|TRBV18
CASSPPYLRDNIQDTQYF
TGTGCCAGCTCACCACCGTATTTGAGGGACAATATTCAGGATACGCAGTATTTT
>TRBJ1-4|-|TRBD1|TRBV25-1
CASSQRDRTNEKLFF
TGTGCCAGCAGTCAAAGGGACAGAACTAATGAAAAACTGTTTTTT
>TRBJ1-1|-|-|TRBV10-2
CASTLRNLNTEAFF
TGCGCCAGCACCCTCCGCAACCTGAACACTGAAGCTTTCTTT
>TRBJ2-7|once|-|TRBV5-4
CASSPGHTYEQYF
TGTGCCAGCAGCCCAGGCCACACCTACGAGCAGTACTTC
>TRBJ2-6|-|TRBD1|TRBV6-6
CASRPGQDPVLTF
TGTGCCAGCAGGCCAGGACAGGATCCCGTCCTGACTTTC
>TRBJ1-2|-|-|TRBV7-9
CASSLGGQNGYTF
TGTGCCAGCAGCTTGGGGGGGCAGAATGGCTACACCTTC
>TRBJ2-1|-|TRBD2|TRBV28
CASSSLAGVSYNEQFF
TGTGCCAGCAGTTCCCTAGCGGGAGTCAGCTACAATGAGCAGTTCTTC
>TRBJ2-1|-|-|TRBV7-6
CASSLAGRTRYNEQFF
TGTGCCAGCAGCTTAGCGGGGCGGACCCGCTACAATGAGCAGTTCTTC
>TRBJ1-6|-|TRBD1|TRBV18
CASSLRDSSYNSPLHF
TGTGCCAGCTCACTCCGGGACAGCTCCTATAATTCACCCCTCCACTTT
>TRBJ2-7|-|TRBD2|TRBV6-5
CASRYLAGRAYEQYF
TGTGCCAGCAGATATCTAGCGGGGCGGGCCTACGAGCAGTACTTC
>TRBJ2-7|-|TRBD1|TRBV7-8
CASSAAWTGSYEQYF
TGTGCCAGCAGCGCGGCCTGGACAGGTTCCTACGAGCAGTACTTC
>TRBJ2-3|-|-|TRBV9
CASSLGSTDTQYF
TGTGCCAGCAGCCTGGGGAGCACAGATACGCAGTATTTT
>TRBJ1-2|-|TRBD1|TRBV2
CADQKQRGRYYGYTF
TGTGCCGACCAGAAGCAGAGGGGGCGCTACTATGGCTACACCTTC
>TRBJ2-7|-|-|TRBV4-1
CASRNLGHSYEQYF
TGCGCCAGCAGGAACCTGGGGCACTCCTACGAGCAGTACTTC
>TRBJ1-2|-|-|TRBV19
CASSIGRSYGYTF
TGTGCCAGTAGTATTGGCAGGTCCTATGGCTACACCTTC
>TRBJ2-2|-|TRBD2|TRBV5-5
CASSFLAGGNTGELFF
TGTGCCAGCAGCTTTCTAGCGGGGGGGAACACCGGGGAGCTGTTTTTT
>TRBJ2-1|-|TRBD2|TRBV7-2
CASSSGTSGDNEQFF
TGTGCCAGCAGCTCCGGGACTAGCGGGGACAATGAGCAGTTCTTC
>TRBJ1-2|few|-|TRBV13
CASSLMAVPIYGYTF
TGTGCCAGCAGCTTAATGGCGGTACCAATCTATGGCTACACCTTC
>TRBJ2-7|-|-|TRBV7-9
CASSLAGTLSYEQYF
TGTGCCAGCAGCTTAGCGGGGACACTCTCCTACGAGCAGTACTTC
>TRBJ1-1|-|-|TRBV7-8
CASSLVRGTEAFF
TGTGCCAGCAGCTTAGTTCGGGGCACTGAAGCTTTCTTT
>TRBJ2-5|-|TRBD2|TRBV4-2
CASSQDGGLGQETQYF
TGTGCCAGCAGCCAAGACGGGGGACTAGGGCAAGAGACCCAGTACTTC
>TRBJ1-4|-|-|TRBV19
CASRITGQVGEKLFF
TGTGCCAGTAGGATAACAGGGCAAGTAGGCGAAAAACTGTTTTTT
>TRBJ2-1|-|TRBD2|TRBV7-2
CASSSGPAGAEQFF
TGTGCCAGCAGCTCCGGTCCAGCGGGAGCCGAGCAGTTCTTC